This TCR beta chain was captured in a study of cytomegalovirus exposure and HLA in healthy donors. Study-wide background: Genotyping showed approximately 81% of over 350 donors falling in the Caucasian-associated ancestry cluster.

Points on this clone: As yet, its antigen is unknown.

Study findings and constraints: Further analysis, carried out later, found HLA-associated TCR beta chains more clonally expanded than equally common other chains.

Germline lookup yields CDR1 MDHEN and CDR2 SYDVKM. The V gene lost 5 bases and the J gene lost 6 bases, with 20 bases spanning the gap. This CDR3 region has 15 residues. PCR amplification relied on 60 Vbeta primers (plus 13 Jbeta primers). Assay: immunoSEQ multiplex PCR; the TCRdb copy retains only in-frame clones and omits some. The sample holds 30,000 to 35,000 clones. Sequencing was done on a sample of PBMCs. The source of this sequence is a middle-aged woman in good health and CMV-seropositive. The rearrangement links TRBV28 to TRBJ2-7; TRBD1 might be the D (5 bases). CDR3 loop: CASSHRIGLFREQYF. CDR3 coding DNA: TGTGCCAGCAGTCACAGGATAGGGCTTTTTCGCGAGCAGTACTTC.